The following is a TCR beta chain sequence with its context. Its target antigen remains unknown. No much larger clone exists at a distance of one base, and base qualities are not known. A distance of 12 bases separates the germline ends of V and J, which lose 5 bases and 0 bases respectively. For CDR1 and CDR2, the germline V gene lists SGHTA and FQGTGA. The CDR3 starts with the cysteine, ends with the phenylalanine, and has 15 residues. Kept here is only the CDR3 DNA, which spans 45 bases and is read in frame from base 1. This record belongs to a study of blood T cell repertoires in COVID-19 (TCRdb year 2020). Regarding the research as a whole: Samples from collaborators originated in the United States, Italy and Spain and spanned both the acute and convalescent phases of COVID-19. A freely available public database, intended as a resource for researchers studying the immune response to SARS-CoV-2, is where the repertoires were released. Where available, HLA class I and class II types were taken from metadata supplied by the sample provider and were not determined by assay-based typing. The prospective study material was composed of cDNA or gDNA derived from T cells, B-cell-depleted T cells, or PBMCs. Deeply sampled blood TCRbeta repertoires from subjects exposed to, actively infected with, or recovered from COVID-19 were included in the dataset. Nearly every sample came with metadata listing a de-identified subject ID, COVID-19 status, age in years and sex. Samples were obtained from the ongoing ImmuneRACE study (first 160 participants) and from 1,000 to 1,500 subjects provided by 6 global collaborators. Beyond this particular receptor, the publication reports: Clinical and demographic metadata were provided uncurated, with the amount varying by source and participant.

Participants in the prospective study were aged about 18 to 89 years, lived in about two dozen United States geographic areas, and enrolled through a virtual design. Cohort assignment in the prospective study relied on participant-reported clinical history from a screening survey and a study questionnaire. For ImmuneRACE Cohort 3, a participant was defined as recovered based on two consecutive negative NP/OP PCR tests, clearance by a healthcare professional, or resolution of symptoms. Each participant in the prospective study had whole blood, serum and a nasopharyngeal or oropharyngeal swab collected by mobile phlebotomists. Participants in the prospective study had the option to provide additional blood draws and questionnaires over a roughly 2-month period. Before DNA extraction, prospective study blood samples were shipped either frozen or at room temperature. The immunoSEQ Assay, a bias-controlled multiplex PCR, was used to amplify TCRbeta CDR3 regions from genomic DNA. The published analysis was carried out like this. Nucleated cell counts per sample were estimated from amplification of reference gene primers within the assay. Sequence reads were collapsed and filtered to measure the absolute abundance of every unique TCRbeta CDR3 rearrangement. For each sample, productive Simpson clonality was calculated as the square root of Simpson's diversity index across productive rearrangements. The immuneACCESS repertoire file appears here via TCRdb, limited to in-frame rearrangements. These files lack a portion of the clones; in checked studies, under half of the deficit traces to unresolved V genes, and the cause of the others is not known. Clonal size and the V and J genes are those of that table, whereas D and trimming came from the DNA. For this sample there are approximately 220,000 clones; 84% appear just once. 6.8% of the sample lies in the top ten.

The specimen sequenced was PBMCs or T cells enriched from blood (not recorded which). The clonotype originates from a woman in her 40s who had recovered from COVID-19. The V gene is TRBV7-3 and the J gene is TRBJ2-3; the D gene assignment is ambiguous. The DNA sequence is TGTGCCAGCAGCCTCATAGTGTCTAGCACAGATACGCAGTATTTT. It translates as CASSLIVSSTDTQYF. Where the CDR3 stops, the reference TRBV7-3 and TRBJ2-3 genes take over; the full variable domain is GAGVSQTPSNKVTEKGKYVELRCDPISGHTALYWYRQSLGQGPEFLIYFQGTGAADDSGLPNDRFFAVRPEGSVSTLKIQRTERGDSAVYLCASSLIVSSTDTQYFGPGTRLTVL.